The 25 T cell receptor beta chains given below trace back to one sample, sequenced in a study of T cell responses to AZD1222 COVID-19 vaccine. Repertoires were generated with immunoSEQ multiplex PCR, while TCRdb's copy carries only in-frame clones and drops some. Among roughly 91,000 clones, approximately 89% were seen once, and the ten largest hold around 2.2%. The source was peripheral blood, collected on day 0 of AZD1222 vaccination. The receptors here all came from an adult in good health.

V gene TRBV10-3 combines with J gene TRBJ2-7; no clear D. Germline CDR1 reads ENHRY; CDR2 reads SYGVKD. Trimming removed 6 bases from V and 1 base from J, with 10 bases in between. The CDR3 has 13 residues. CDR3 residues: CAIRPTRSYEQYF. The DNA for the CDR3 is TGTGCCATCAGGCCGACAAGGTCCTACGAGCAGTACTTC.

The CDR3 loop reads CASSPTYYNEQFF. CDR3 coding DNA: TGCGCCAGCAGCCCGACATACTACAATGAGCAGTTCTTC. This chain links TRBV5-1 with TRBJ2-1, with D unresolved. Germline V gene data show CDR1 as SGHRS and CDR2 as YFSETQ. V lost 4 bases and J lost 3, with 8 bases in between. The CDR3 has 13 amino acids.

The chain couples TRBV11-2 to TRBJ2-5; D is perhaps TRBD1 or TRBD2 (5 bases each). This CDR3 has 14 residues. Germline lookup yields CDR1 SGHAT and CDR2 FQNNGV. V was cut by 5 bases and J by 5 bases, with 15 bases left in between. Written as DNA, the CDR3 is TGTGCCAGCAGCGCGGACCGGGGCTCGGAGACCCAGTACTTC. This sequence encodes CASSADRGSETQYF.

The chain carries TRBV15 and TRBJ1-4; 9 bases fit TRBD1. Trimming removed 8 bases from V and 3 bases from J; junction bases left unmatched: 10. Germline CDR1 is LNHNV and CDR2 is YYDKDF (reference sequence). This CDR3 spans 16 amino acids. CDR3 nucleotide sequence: TGTGCCACCGTTCCGGGACAGGGATCATCTAATGAAAAACTGTTTTTT. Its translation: CATVPGQGSSNEKLFF.

The CDR3 DNA follows: TGTGCCACCAGTGATTCAGGGAGGGCCTATGGCTACACCTTC. This gives the protein CATSDSGRAYGYTF. The genes are TRBV24-1 and TRBJ1-2; a weak D match, TRBD1 (5 bases). Germline V lookup: CDR1 KGHDR, CDR2 SFDVKD. Trimming took off 2 bases at V and 4 bases at J, with 10 bases between the two ends. The CDR3 runs to 14 residues.

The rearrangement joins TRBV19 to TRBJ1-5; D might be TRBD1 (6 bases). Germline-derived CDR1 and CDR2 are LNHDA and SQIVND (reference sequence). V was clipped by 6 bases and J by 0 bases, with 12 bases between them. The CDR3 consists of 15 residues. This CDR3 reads CASRSGGASNQPQHF. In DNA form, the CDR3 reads TGTGCCAGTAGAAGTGGGGGGGCTAGCAATCAGCCCCAGCATTTT. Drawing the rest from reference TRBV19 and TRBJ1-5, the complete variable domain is DGGITQSPKYLFRKEGQNVTLSCEQNLNHDAMYWYRQDPGQGLRLIYYSQIVNDFQKGDIAEGYSVSREKKESFPLTVTSAQKNPTAFYLCASRSGGASNQPQHFGDGTRLSIL.

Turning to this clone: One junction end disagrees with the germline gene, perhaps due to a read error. The CDR3 region has the DNA TGCGCCAGCAGCTTGGGCGGGACCGGGGAGCTGTTTTTT. Translated, it gives CASSLGGTGELFF. The chain combines TRBV5-4 with TRBJ2-2; tentative D call: TRBD2 (5 bases). The CDR3 extends over 13 amino acids. Germline V gene sequence: CDR1 SGHNT, CDR2 YYREEE (reference sequence).

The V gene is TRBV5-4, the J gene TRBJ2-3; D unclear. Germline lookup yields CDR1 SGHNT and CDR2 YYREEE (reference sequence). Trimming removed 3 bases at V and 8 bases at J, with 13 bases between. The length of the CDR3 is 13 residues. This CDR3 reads CASSSTSWGTQYF. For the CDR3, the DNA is TGTGCCAGCAGCTCAACAAGTTGGGGTACGCAGTATTTT.

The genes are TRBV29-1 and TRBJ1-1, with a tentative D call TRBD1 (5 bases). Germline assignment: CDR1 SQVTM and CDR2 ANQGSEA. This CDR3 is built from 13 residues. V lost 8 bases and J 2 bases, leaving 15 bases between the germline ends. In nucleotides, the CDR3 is TGCAGCTTCTACAGGAGGGTCAACACTGAAGCTTTCTTT. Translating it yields CSFYRRVNTEAFF.

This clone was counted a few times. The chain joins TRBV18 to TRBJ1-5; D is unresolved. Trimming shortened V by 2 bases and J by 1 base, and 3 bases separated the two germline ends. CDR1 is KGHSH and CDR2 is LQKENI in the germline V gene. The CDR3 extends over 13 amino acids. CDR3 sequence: CASSPTSNQPQHF. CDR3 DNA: TGTGCCAGCTCACCAACGAGCAATCAGCCCCAGCATTTT.

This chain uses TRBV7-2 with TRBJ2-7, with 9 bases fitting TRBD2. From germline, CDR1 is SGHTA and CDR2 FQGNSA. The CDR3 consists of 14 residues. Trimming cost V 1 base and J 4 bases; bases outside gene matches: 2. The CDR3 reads CASSLGLAGYEQYF. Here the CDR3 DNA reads TGTGCCAGCAGCTTAGGTCTAGCGGGATACGAGCAGTACTTC.

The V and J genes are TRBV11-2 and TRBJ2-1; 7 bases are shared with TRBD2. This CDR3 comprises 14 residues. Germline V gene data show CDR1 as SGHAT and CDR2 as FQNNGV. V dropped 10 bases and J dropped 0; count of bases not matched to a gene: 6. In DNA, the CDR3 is TGTGCCACCATAGCGGGCAGCTCCTACAATGAGCAGTTCTTC. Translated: CATIAGSSYNEQFF.

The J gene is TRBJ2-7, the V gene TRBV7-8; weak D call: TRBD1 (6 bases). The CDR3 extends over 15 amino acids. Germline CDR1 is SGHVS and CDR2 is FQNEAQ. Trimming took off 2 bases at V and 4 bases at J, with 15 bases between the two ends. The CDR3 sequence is CASSLREQGAYEQYF. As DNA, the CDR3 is TGTGCCAGCAGCTTAAGGGAACAGGGCGCATACGAGCAGTACTTC. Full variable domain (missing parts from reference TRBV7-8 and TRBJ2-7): GAGVSQSPRYKVAKRGQDVALRCDPISGHVSLFWYQQALGQGPEFLTYFQNEAQLDKSGLPSDRFFAERPEGSVSTLKIQRTQQEDSAVYLCASSLREQGAYEQYFGPGTRLTVT.

The CDR3 DNA reads TGTGCCAGCAGCGCGGGGGTTAGCGGATCCTACAATGAGCAGTTCTTC. This sequence encodes CASSAGVSGSYNEQFF. This chain joins TRBV7-9 and TRBJ2-1; TRBD2 agrees at 7 bases. CDR1 and CDR2 from the germline V gene are SEHNR and FQNEAQ (reference sequence). The trim removed 5 bases at V and 1 base at J, leaving 8 bases unmatched. The CDR3 has 16 amino acids.

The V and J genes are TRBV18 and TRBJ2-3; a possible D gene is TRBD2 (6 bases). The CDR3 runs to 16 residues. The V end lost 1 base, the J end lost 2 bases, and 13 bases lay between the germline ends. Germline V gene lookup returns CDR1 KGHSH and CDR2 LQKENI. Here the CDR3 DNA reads TGTGCCAGCTCACCACGGAGGGGCATCAACACAGATACGCAGTATTTT. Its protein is CASSPRRGINTDTQYF. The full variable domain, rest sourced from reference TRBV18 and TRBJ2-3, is NAGVMQNPRHLVRRRGQEARLRCSPMKGHSHVYWYRQLPEEGLKFMVYLQKENIIDESGMPKERFSAEFPKEGPSILRIQQVVRGDSAAYFCASSPRRGINTDTQYFGPGTRLTVL.

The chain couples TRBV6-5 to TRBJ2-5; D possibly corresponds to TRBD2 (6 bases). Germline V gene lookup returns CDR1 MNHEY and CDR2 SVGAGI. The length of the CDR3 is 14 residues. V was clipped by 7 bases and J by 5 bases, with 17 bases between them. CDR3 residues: CASKAGRRWETQYF. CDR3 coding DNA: TGTGCCAGCAAAGCAGGGAGGCGGTGGGAGACCCAGTACTTC.

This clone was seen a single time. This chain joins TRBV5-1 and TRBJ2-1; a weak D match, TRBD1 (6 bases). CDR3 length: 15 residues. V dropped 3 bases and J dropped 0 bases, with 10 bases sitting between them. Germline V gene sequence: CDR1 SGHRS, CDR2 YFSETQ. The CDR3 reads CASSSGASSYNEQFF. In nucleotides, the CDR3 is TGCGCCAGCAGCTCAGGGGCCAGCTCCTACAATGAGCAGTTCTTC.

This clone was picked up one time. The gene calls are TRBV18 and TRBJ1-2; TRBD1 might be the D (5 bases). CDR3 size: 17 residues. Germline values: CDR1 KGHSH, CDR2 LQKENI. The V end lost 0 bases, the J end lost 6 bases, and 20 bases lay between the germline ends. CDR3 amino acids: CASSPPQVPTSRHGYTF. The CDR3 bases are TGTGCCAGCTCACCACCACAGGTTCCGACCTCACGCCATGGCTACACCTTC.

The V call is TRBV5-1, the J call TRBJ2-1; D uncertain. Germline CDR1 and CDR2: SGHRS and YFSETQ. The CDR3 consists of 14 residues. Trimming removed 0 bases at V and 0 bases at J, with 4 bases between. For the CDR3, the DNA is TGCGCCAGCAGCTTGGGAGTCTCCTACAATGAGCAGTTCTTC. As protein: CASSLGVSYNEQFF.

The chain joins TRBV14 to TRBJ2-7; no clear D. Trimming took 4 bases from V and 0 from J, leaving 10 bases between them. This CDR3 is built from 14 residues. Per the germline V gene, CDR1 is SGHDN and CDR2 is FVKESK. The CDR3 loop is CASSRVLGSYEQYF. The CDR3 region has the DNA TGTGCCAGCAGCCGCGTCTTAGGCTCCTACGAGCAGTACTTC.

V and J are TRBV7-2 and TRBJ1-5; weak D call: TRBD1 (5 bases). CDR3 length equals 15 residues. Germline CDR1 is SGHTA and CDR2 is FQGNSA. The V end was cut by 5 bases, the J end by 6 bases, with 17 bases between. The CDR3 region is CASSDGGSSGQPQHF. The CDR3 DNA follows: TGTGCCAGCAGCGATGGGGGGTCGAGCGGTCAGCCCCAGCATTTT.

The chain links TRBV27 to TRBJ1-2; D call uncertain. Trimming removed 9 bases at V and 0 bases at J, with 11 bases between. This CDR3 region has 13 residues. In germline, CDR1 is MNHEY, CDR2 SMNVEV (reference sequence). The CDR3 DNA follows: TGTGCCAGTTCTCCCACATCTAACTATGGCTACACCTTC. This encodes CASSPTSNYGYTF.

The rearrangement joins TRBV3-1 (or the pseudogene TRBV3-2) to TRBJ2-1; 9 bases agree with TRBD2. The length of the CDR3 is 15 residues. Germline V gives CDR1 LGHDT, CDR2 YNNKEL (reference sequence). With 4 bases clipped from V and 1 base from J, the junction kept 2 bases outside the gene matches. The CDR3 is CASSPSGGSYNEQFF. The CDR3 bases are TGTGCCAGCAGCCCAAGCGGGGGGTCCTACAATGAGCAGTTCTTC.

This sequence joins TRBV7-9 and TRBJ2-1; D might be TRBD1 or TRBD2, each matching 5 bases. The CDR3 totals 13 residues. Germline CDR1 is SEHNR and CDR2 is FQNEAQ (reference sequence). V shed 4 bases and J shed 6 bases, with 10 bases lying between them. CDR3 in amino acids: CASSWGSGNEQFF. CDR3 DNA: TGTGCCAGCAGCTGGGGCAGCGGCAATGAGCAGTTCTTC.

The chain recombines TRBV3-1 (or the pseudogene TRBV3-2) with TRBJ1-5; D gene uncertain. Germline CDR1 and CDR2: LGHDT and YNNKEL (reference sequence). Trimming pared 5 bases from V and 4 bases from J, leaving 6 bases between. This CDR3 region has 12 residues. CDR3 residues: CASSNGNQPQHF. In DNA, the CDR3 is TGTGCCAGCAGCAACGGAAATCAGCCCCAGCATTTT.